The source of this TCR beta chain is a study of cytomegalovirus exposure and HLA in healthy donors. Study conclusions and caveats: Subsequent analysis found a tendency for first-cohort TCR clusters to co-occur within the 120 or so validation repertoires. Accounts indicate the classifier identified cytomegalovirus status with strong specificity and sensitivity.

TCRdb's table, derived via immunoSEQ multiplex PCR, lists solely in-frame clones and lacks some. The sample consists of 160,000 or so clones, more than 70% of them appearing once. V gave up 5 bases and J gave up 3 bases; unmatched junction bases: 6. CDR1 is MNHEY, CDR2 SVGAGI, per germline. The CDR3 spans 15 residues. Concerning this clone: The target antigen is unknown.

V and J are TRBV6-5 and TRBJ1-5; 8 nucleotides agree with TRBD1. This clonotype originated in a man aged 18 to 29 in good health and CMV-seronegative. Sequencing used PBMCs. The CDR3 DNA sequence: TGTGCCAGCAGTGGGGGACAGGCTTACAATCAGCCCCAGCATTTT. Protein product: CASSGGQAYNQPQHF.